The T cell receptor beta chain under discussion was sequenced for a study of T-cell reconstitution after alpha-beta-depleted transplantation in children. Germline V gene data show CDR1 as MNHEY and CDR2 as SVGAGI. V lost 2 bases, J lost 3 bases, and 13 bases lay in between. There are 16 residues in the CDR3. This clonotype was observed at least ten times. Unique molecular identifiers were used in preparing the TCRbeta library. TCRdb reprocessed the PCR reads via MiXCR and lists one record per CDR3 protein. This sample yields a few hundred thousand distinct CDR3 sequences, of which 10% to 15% are seen a single time; approximately 2% belongs to the top ten.

The chain is built from TRBV6-5 and TRBJ2-2; possibly TRBD1 or TRBD2 for D (5 bases each). This receptor was taken from a male patient aged 10-17 years who had a stem cell transplant for acute myeloid leukemia, so the T cells may come from the graft donor. The source material was PBMCs, mostly from graft donor cells, sampled 360 days after TCRalphabeta/CD19-depleted stem cell transplant. CDR3 residues: CASSYVGWGYTGELFF. Written as DNA, the CDR3 is TGTGCCAGCAGTTACGTGGGGTGGGGGTACACCGGGGAGCTGTTTTTT.